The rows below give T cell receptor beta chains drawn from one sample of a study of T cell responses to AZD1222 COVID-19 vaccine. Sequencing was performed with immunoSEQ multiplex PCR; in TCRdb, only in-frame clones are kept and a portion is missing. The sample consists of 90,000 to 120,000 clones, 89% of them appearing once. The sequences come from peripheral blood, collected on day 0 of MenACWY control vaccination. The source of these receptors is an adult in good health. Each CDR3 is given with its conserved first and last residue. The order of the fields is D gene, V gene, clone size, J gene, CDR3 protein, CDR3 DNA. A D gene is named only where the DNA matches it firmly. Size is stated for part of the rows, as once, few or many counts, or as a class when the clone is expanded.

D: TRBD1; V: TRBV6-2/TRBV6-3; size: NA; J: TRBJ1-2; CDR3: CASSRQGNYGYTF; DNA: TGTGCCAGCAGCCGACAGGGAAACTATGGCTACACCTTC
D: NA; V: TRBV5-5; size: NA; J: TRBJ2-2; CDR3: CASSLGRGVTTGELFF; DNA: TGTGCCAGCAGCTTGGGCAGGGGTGTTACCACCGGGGAGCTGTTTTTT
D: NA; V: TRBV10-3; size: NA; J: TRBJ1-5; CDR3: CAISPALNQPQHF; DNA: TGTGCCATCAGTCCGGCTCTCAATCAGCCCCAGCATTTT
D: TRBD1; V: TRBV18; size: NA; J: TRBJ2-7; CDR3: CASSSGTDQRGNF; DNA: TGTGCCAGCTCATCCGGGACAGACCAGAGGGGAAACTTC
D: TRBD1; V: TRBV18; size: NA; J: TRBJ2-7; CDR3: CASSPFRGKTHEQYF; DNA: TGTGCCAGCTCACCGTTCAGGGGGAAAACCCACGAGCAGTACTTC
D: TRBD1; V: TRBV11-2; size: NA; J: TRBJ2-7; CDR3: CASSPQGAGTYEQYF; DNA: TGTGCCAGCAGCCCCCAGGGGGCCGGCACCTACGAGCAGTACTTC
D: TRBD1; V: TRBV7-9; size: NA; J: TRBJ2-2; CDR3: CASSSGQGNTGELFF; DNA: TGTGCCAGCAGCTCGGGACAGGGGAACACCGGGGAGCTGTTTTTT
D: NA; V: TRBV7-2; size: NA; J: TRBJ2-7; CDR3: CASSRRDGSYEQYF; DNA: TGTGCCAGCAGTCGCCGGGACGGCTCCTACGAGCAGTACTTC
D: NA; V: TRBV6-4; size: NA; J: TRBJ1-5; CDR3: CASSDSPGGQPQHF; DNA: TGTGCCAGCAGTGACTCCCCCGGAGGTCAGCCCCAGCATTTT
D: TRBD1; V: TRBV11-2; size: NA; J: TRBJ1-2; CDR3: CASSSQTGYGYTF; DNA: TGTGCCAGCAGCTCCCAGACAGGGTATGGCTACACCTTC
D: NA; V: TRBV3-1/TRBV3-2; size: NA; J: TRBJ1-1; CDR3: CASSSAGAANTEAFF; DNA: TGTGCCAGCAGCTCCGCGGGGGCGGCGAACACTGAAGCTTTCTTT
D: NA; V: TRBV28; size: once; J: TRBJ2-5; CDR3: CASRPRTGRGETQYF; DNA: TGTGCCAGCAGACCCCGGACAGGGAGGGGAGAGACCCAGTACTTC
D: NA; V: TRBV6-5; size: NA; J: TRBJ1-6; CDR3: CASTEGVSYNSPLHF; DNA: TGTGCCAGCACCGAAGGGGTGTCCTATAATTCACCCCTCCACTTT
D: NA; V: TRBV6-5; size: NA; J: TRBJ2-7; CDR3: CASSYSNTEYEQYF; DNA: TGTGCCAGCAGTTACTCGAACACGGAATACGAGCAGTACTTC
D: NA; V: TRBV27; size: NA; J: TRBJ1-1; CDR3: CASSLYYRDSNTEAFF; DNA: TGTGCCAGCAGTTTATATTATAGGGATTCGAACACTGAAGCTTTCTTT
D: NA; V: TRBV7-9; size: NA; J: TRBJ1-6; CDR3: CASSTRQDSPLHF; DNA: TGTGCCAGCAGCACCCGACAGGACTCACCCCTCCACTTT
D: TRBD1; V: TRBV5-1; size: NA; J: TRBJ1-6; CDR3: CASSLETGGYSPLHF; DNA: TGCGCCAGCAGCTTGGAAACAGGGGGATATTCACCCCTCCACTTT
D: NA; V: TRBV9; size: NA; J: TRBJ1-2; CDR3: CASSGQVLGYTF; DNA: TGTGCCAGCAGCGGACAGGTCTTGGGCTACACCTTC
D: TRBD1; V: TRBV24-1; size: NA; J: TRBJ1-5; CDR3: CATSDSRGRRGQPQHF; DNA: TGTGCCACCAGTGATTCCAGGGGGCGCCGTGGTCAGCCCCAGCATTTT
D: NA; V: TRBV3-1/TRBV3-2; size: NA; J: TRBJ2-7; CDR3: CASSQPRAGPFYEQYF; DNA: TGTGCCAGCAGCCAGCCCCGGGCAGGGCCATTCTACGAGCAGTACTTC
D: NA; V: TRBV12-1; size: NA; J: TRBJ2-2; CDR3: CASSDRLAFLTGTGELFF; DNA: TGTGCCAGCAGCGACCGACTAGCGTTTCTTACGGGCACCGGGGAGCTGTTTTTT
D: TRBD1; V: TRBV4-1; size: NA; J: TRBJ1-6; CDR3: CASRTPGWTGLGSPLHF; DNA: TGCGCCAGCAGGACCCCCGGTTGGACAGGGCTTGGCTCACCCCTCCACTTT
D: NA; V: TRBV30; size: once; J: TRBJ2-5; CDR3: CAWRGETQYF; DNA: TGTGCCTGGAGAGGCGAGACCCAGTACTTC
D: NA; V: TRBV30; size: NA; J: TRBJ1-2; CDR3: CAWSVPEGGYTF; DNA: TGTGCCTGGAGTGTACCTGAGGGGGGCTACACCTTC
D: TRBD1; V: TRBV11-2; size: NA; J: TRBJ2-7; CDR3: CASSPRQGAYEQYF; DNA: TGTGCCAGCAGCCCCCGACAGGGGGCCTACGAGCAGTACTTC
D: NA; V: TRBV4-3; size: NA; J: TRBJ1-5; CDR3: CASSQDPGYSNQPQHF; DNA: TGCGCCAGCAGCCAAGATCCCGGGTATAGCAATCAGCCCCAGCATTTT
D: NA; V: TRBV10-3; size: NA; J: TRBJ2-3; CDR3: CAISSGGADTQYF; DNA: TGTGCCATCTCTTCGGGGGGCGCAGATACGCAGTATTTT
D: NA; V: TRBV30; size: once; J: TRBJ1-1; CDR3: CAWRFDMNTEAFF; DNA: TGTGCCTGGAGGTTTGACATGAACACTGAAGCTTTCTTT
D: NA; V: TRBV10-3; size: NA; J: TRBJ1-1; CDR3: CAITDPPGKAEAFF; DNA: TGTGCCATCACCGATCCTCCAGGGAAGGCTGAAGCTTTCTTT
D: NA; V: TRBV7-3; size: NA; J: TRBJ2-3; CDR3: CASSLQGLSTDTQYF; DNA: TGTGCCAGCAGCTTGCAGGGGCTCAGCACAGATACGCAGTATTTT
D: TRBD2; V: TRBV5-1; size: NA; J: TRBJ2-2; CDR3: CASSLAGGGAPGELFF; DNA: TGCGCCAGCAGCTTGGCAGGCGGGGGGGCCCCCGGGGAGCTGTTTTTT
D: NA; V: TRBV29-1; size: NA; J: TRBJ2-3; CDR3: CSAKTADPSTDTQYF; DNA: TGCAGCGCTAAGACTGCCGACCCATCCACAGATACGCAGTATTTT
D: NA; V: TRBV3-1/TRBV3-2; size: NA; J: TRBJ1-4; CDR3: CASSRGVDEKLFF; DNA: TGTGCCAGCAGCCGGGGGGTAGATGAAAAACTGTTTTTT
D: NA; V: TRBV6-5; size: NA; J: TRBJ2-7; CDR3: CASRVPSSYEQYF; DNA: TGTGCCAGCAGGGTCCCGAGCTCCTACGAGCAGTACTTC
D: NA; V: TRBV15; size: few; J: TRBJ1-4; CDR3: CATSFSTHMPTNEKLFF; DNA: TGTGCCACCAGCTTCTCCACCCATATGCCAACTAATGAAAAACTGTTTTTT
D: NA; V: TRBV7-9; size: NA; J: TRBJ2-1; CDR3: CASSLGPITNEQFF; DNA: TGTGCCAGCAGCTTAGGCCCAATCACCAATGAGCAGTTCTTC
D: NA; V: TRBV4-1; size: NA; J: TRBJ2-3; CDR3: CASSQVGEGRGLTDTQYF; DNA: TGCGCCAGCAGCCAAGTGGGGGAGGGGCGGGGGCTAACAGATACGCAGTATTTT
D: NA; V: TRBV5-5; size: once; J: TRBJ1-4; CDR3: CASSLEWSNEKLFF; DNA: TGTGCCAGCAGCTTGGAGTGGTCAAATGAAAAACTGTTTTTT
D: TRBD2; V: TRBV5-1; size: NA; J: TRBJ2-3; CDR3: CASSFSGGHTDTQYF; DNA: TGCGCCAGCAGCTTTAGCGGGGGACACACAGATACGCAGTATTTT
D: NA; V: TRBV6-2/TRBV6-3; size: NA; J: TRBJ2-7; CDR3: CASSYGSGVGAYEQYF; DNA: TGTGCCAGCAGTTACGGTTCGGGGGTCGGGGCCTACGAGCAGTACTTC
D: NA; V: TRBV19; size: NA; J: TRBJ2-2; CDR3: CASDRGLNTGELFF; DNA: TGTGCCAGTGATCGGGGCTTGAACACCGGGGAGCTGTTTTTT
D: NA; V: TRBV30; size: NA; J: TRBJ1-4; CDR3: CAWSVPHLEGKLFF; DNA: TGTGCCTGGAGTGTGCCTCATCTCGAGGGAAAACTGTTTTTT
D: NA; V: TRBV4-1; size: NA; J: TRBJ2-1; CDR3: CASSQVLGNPRNEQFF; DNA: TGCGCCAGCAGCCAAGTGTTGGGTAACCCTAGGAATGAGCAGTTCTTC
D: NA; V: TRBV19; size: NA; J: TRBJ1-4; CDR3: CASSIDRQRSDEKLFF; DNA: TGTGCCAGTAGTATAGATAGGCAAAGATCGGATGAAAAACTGTTTTTT
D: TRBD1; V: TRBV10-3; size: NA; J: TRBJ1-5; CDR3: CATAGQSSGQPQHF; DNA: TGTGCCACCGCGGGACAGTCTAGCGGTCAGCCCCAGCATTTT
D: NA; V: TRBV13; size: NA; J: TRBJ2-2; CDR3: CASSPYDYTGELFF; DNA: TGTGCCAGCAGCCCCTACGATTACACCGGGGAGCTGTTTTTT
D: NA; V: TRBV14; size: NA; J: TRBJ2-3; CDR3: CASSQDRMDFGTDTQYF; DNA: TGTGCCAGCAGCCAAGATAGGATGGATTTTGGCACAGATACGCAGTATTTT
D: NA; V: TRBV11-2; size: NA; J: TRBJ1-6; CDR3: CASSPRQDNSPLHF; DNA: TGTGCCAGCAGCCCCAGACAGGATAATTCACCCCTCCACTTT
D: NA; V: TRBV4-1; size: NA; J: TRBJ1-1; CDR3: CASSQLPLHFAPSEAFF; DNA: TGCGCCAGCAGCCAACTACCCCTTCATTTCGCCCCATCCGAAGCTTTCTTT
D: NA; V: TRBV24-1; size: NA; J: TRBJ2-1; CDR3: CATSDAGLGYEQFF; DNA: TGTGCCACCAGCGATGCCGGACTTGGGTATGAGCAGTTCTTC
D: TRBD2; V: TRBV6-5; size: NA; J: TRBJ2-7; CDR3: CASRERGPYEQYF; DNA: TGTGCCAGCAGGGAGCGGGGGCCCTACGAGCAGTACTTC